These 25 T cell receptor beta chains were sequenced from one sample in a study of blood T cell repertoires in COVID-19. TCRdb's table, derived via immunoSEQ multiplex PCR, lists solely in-frame clones and lacks some. The repertoire holds some 100,000 clones, with 90% to 95% as singletons. Specimen: peripheral blood. These receptors all stem from a man in his 60s with acute or convalescent COVID-19.

The chain has TRBV13 and TRBJ1-6; D unclear. The CDR3 totals 13 residues. Germline CDR1 reads PRHDT; CDR2 reads FYEKMQ (reference sequence). Deletions cut 5 bases from V and 9 bases from J, with 11 bases between. The CDR3 region has the DNA TGTGCCAGCAGCGAAGGAGGAATTTCACCCCTCCACTTT. Its protein is CASSEGGISPLHF.

This clone has a handful of counts. V usage is TRBV1 and J usage is TRBJ2-7; the table calls TRBD2, which could not be checked here. TRBV1 represents a pseudogene. CDR3 size: 17 residues. CDR3 sequence (DNA): TGCACCAGCAGCCATCTAAGGGAGGGGCAAAGGTCCTACGAGCAGTACGTC. As protein: CTSSHLREGQRSYEQYV.

The CDR3 DNA follows: TGTGCCAGTAGTATAGGGACAACAGGCTTAATATCTGGAAACACCATATATTTT. Residues: CASSIGTTGLISGNTIYF. The genes are TRBV19 and TRBJ1-3; tentative D call: TRBD1 (5 bases). V dropped 1 base and J dropped 1 base, with 17 bases sitting between them. The CDR3 consists of 18 residues. The germline gives CDR1 LNHDA, CDR2 SQIVND (reference sequence). Full variable domain (missing parts from reference TRBV19 and TRBJ1-3): DGGITQSPKYLFRKEGQNVTLSCEQNLNHDAMYWYRQDPGQGLRLIYYSQIVNDFQKGDIAEGYSVSREKKESFPLTVTSAQKNPTAFYLCASSIGTTGLISGNTIYFGEGSWLTVV.

The genes are TRBV6-1 and TRBJ2-5, with D possibly being TRBD2 (6 bases). V lost 2 bases and J lost 4, with 17 bases in between. The length of the CDR3 is 16 residues. In germline, CDR1 is MNHNS, CDR2 SASEGT. CDR3 sequence: CASSESVFGTGETQYF. The CDR3 nucleotides are TGTGCCAGCAGTGAAAGCGTCTTCGGGACTGGAGAGACCCAGTACTTC.

The rearrangement joins TRBV5-1 to TRBJ1-2; TRBD1 aligns across 8 bases. The CDR3 loop spans 14 amino acids. Trimming at V came to 4 bases and at J to 4 bases, leaving 6 bases not matched to a gene. Germline CDR1 is SGHRS and CDR2 is YFSETQ. CDR3 sequence (DNA): TGCGCCAGCAGCCTTAGCACAGGGGGCTATGGCTACACCTTC. It translates to CASSLSTGGYGYTF.

For this clone: Other DNA sequences in this specimen translate into the identical CDR3. The chain combines TRBV5-1 with TRBJ1-1; 7 bases map to TRBD1. V was pared by 4 bases and J by 1 base, with 4 bases of the junction left unmatched. This CDR3 has 14 residues. CDR1 and CDR2 from the germline V gene are SGHRS and YFSETQ. The CDR3 loop reads CASSLGQPNTEAFF. The CDR3 region has the DNA TGCGCCAGCAGCCTGGGACAGCCGAACACTGAAGCTTTCTTT.

J is TRBJ1-2 and V is TRBV7-3; 7 bases are a match to TRBD1. The germline V gene encodes CDR1 SGHTA and CDR2 FQGTGA. CDR3 length: 14 amino acids. After removal of 2 bases from V and 6 bases from J, the junction contained 6 bases not matched to a gene. The CDR3, as DNA: TGTGCCAGCAGCTTAGGGGACAGCCGGGATGGCTACACCTTC. It yields the protein CASSLGDSRDGYTF.

This chain connects TRBV7-2 to TRBJ1-2, with TRBD1 matching over 8 bases. V dropped 5 bases and J dropped 2; count of bases not matched to a gene: 7. Germline assignment: CDR1 SGHTA and CDR2 FQGNSA. The CDR3 covers 15 residues. CDR3 in DNA: TGTGCCAGCAGCGTGGACAGGGCCGTGAACTATGGCTACACCTTC. This translates into CASSVDRAVNYGYTF.

This chain joins TRBV3-1 (or the pseudogene TRBV3-2) and TRBJ2-3; possibly TRBD2 for D (5 bases). The CDR3 runs to 15 residues. Germline lookup yields CDR1 LGHDT and CDR2 YNNKEL (reference sequence). V was cut by 1 base and J by 6 bases, with 14 bases left in between. The CDR3 loop reads CASSQVPGKADTQYF. For the CDR3, the DNA is TGTGCCAGCAGCCAAGTTCCGGGAAAGGCGGATACGCAGTATTTT.

The chain links TRBV14 to TRBJ2-3, with D possibly being TRBD2 (6 bases). Germline-derived CDR1 and CDR2 are SGHDN and FVKESK. V lost 3 bases, J lost 6 bases, and 13 bases lay in between. The CDR3 is 14 amino acids. This chain's CDR3 is CASSHSGLFDTQYF. In DNA, the CDR3 is TGTGCCAGCAGCCACTCTGGACTATTTGATACGCAGTATTTT.

The V and J genes are TRBV15 and TRBJ2-2, with 8 bases that match TRBD1. J lost 8 bases, V lost 2 bases, and 10 bases had no gene match. This CDR3 comprises 16 residues. Per germline, CDR1 LNHNV and CDR2 YYDKDF (reference sequence). The CDR3 region is CATSRPGQGRAGELFF. The CDR3 bases are TGTGCCACCAGCAGACCCGGACAGGGAAGGGCGGGGGAGCTGTTTTTT.

The chain joins TRBV28 to TRBJ1-2; tentative D call: TRBD1 (5 bases). V was shortened by 4 bases and J by 4 bases, with 22 bases between the two germline ends. The V gene's germline CDR1 is MDHEN and CDR2 SYDVKM. The CDR3 consists of 17 residues. Written as DNA, the CDR3 is TGTGCCAGCAGTTGGCCCCGATCGGACACTAAGTTCTATGGCTACACCTTC. This gives the protein CASSWPRSDTKFYGYTF.

This clone was seen only once. This chain uses TRBV2 with TRBJ2-1; 8 bases line up with TRBD1. The CDR3 runs 14 residues. In germline, CDR1 is SNHLY, CDR2 FYNNEI. Trimming took 4 bases from V and 9 from J; bases not matched to a gene: 8. Here the CDR3 reads CASSAAGGAVEQFF. The CDR3 nucleotides read TGTGCCAGCAGTGCTGCAGGGGGCGCGGTTGAGCAGTTCTTC.

The chain joins TRBV2 to TRBJ1-5, with a weak D call TRBD1 (5 bases). This CDR3 contains 14 residues. Germline V gene lookup returns CDR1 SNHLY and CDR2 FYNNEI. V was trimmed by 3 bases and J by 1 base, leaving 7 bases between them. The CDR3 spells CASSEGGSNQPQHF. The CDR3 DNA is TGTGCCAGCAGTGAGGGGGGAAGCAATCAGCCCCAGCATTTT.

This rearrangement joins TRBV5-1 to TRBJ1-1; D is unresolved. The CDR3 consists of 11 residues. The V and J ends lost 2 bases and 8 bases respectively, with 7 bases between them. Per germline, CDR1 SGHRS and CDR2 YFSETQ. CDR3 in amino acids: CASSFGREAFF. The CDR3 coding sequence is TGCGCCAGCAGCTTTGGCAGGGAAGCTTTCTTT.

The chain couples TRBV7-9 to TRBJ1-1, with TRBD1 matching over 9 bases. The CDR3 has 17 residues. The germline gives CDR1 SEHNR, CDR2 FQNEAQ (reference sequence). Trimming removed 5 bases from V and 3 bases from J; junction bases left unmatched: 13. The CDR3 loop is CASSPGQGGFRDTEAFF. DNA for the CDR3: TGTGCCAGCAGCCCGGGACAGGGTGGTTTTAGGGACACTGAAGCTTTCTTT.

This rearrangement joins TRBV7-9 to TRBJ1-5, with a possible D match to TRBD1 (5 bases). CDR3 length equals 16 residues. V lost 4 bases to trimming and J lost 4 bases, with 17 bases between them. The germline CDR1 and CDR2 sequences are SEHNR and FQNEAQ (reference sequence). CDR3 sequence reads: CASSSSRQYTNQPQHF. For the CDR3, the DNA is TGTGCCAGCAGCTCGTCGAGACAGTACACAAATCAGCCCCAGCATTTT.

This chain uses TRBV18 with TRBJ1-2, with 7 bases identical to TRBD1. This CDR3 is 13 amino acids long. Germline loops: CDR1 KGHSH, CDR2 LQKENI. V lost 1 base, J lost 9 bases, and 5 bases stayed unmatched. CDR3 in amino acids: CASSPQGANSYTF. In DNA, the CDR3 is TGTGCCAGCTCACCACAGGGGGCGAATAGCTACACCTTC.

This chain uses TRBV18 with TRBJ2-4; D possibly corresponds to TRBD2 (5 bases). CDR1 and CDR2 (germline): KGHSH, LQKENI. This CDR3 comprises 14 residues. V was pared by 6 bases and J by 7 bases, with 16 bases between. CDR3 loop: CASSARERANIQYF. Here the CDR3 DNA reads TGTGCCAGCTCCGCACGAGAGAGGGCTAACATTCAGTACTTC.

The chain carries TRBV15 and TRBJ2-6, with TRBD1 matching 7 bases. Germline loops: CDR1 LNHNV, CDR2 YYDKDF (reference sequence). The CDR3 runs to 22 residues. With 0 bases clipped from V and 2 bases from J, the junction kept 19 bases outside the gene matches. The DNA for the CDR3 is TGTGCCACCAGCAGAGATCCTCGTATTTGGGCAGGGGGAAGCACTGGGGCCAACGTCCTGACTTTC. Translating gives CATSRDPRIWAGGSTGANVLTF.

This chain uses TRBV7-9 with TRBJ1-4; tentative D call: TRBD1 (5 bases). The CDR3 loop spans 14 amino acids. Deletions cut 8 bases from V and 8 bases from J, with 18 bases between. Germline CDR1 reads SEHNR; CDR2 reads FQNEAQ (reference sequence). The CDR3 sequence: CASSSQGIWEKLFF. The DNA of the CDR3 is TGTGCCAGCTCCAGCCAGGGAATCTGGGAAAAACTGTTTTTT.

The V gene is TRBV2, the J gene TRBJ2-7; 8 bases fit TRBD1. V was pared by 5 bases and J by 2 bases, with 5 bases of the junction left unmatched. Germline V gene lookup returns CDR1 SNHLY and CDR2 FYNNEI. The CDR3 has 14 residues. The CDR3 region has the DNA TGTGCCAGCAGTATAGACAGGGGACCCTACGAGCAGTACTTC. It specifies CASSIDRGPYEQYF.

Details on this clone: This sample includes further DNA sequences coding for the same CDR3. The chain links TRBV6-5 to TRBJ2-6, with D perhaps TRBD2 (6 bases). Germline CDR1 is MNHEY and CDR2 is SVGAGI. Trimming pared 0 bases from V and 2 bases from J, leaving 8 bases between. The CDR3 is 16 amino acids. The CDR3 DNA is TGTGCCAGCAGTTACTCAGGGGAGGCTGGGGCCAACGTCCTGACTTTC. This sequence encodes CASSYSGEAGANVLTF.

The chain combines TRBV7-3 with TRBJ1-6, with D unclear. Germline V gives CDR1 SGHTA, CDR2 FQGTGA. Trimming removed 5 bases from V and 4 bases from J, with 9 bases in between. The CDR3 totals 14 residues. The CDR3 nucleotides read TGTGCCAGCAGCGTAGGAGGATATAATTCACCCCTCCACTTT. The encoded protein is CASSVGGYNSPLHF.

V and J are TRBV6-6 and TRBJ1-5, with 11 nucleotides matching TRBD1. The germline gives CDR1 MNHNY, CDR2 SVGAGI (reference sequence). The CDR3 runs to 16 residues. V was pared by 2 bases and J by 6 bases, with 6 bases of the junction left unmatched. The CDR3 nucleotides read TGTGCCAGCAGTTACGGACAGGGGGCATCGAGTCAGCCCCAGCATTTT. Protein: CASSYGQGASSQPQHF.